This TCR beta chain was obtained from a study of T cell responses to AZD1222 COVID-19 vaccine. Looked up from germline, CDR1 is MDHEN and CDR2 is SYDVKM. CDR3 length: 16 residues. The junction had 8 bases not matched to a gene; V was cut back by 5 bases and J by 4 bases. Clones were read by immunoSEQ multiplex PCR, and TCRdb kept only the in-frame ones, dropping some. The data show approximately 190,000 clones, with around nine tenths seen just once and around 3.6% held by the top ten. The genes are TRBV28 and TRBJ2-5; 12 nucleotides align to TRBD1. This receptor was obtained from an adult who received the MenACWY meningococcal vaccine as a control. The starting material was peripheral blood, obtained 28 days after the second dose of the MenACWY control vaccine. The CDR3 reads CASSPTGTGGRETQYF. CDR3 bases: TGTGCCAGCAGTCCAACCGGGACAGGGGGCAGAGAGACCCAGTACTTC.